These T cell receptor beta chains were read from a single sample in a study of blood T cell repertoires in COVID-19. Repertoires were generated with immunoSEQ multiplex PCR, while TCRdb's copy carries only in-frame clones and drops some. The sample records about 180,000 clones, roughly nine tenths being singletons. The sequencing sample was made of peripheral blood. These receptors originate from a man aged 18-30 years who had recovered from COVID-19. Each CDR3 is given with its conserved first and last residue. A D gene is named only where the DNA matches it firmly. The size field is filled for only some rows; it gives once, few, many or a size class.

d_call clone_size j_call v_call cdr3_aa cdr3_nt
TRBD2 NA TRBJ2-1 TRBV7-2 CASSLGSGSANEQFF TGTGCCAGCAGCTTAGGAAGCGGGAGTGCCAATGAGCAGTTCTTC
NA NA TRBJ1-1 TRBV11-2 CASSLDEWARNTEAFF TGTGCCAGCAGCTTAGATGAGTGGGCTCGGAACACTGAAGCTTTCTTT
NA NA TRBJ1-1 TRBV9 CASSVGTVNTEAFF TGTGCCAGCAGCGTAGGCACGGTGAACACTGAAGCTTTCTTT
NA NA TRBJ2-1 TRBV6-5 CASSYVFGVEQFF TGTGCCAGCAGTTACGTGTTTGGAGTTGAGCAGTTCTTC
NA NA TRBJ1-1 TRBV13 CASSQTGYATEAFF TGTGCCAGCAGCCAAACAGGGTATGCCACTGAAGCTTTCTTT
NA NA TRBJ1-1 TRBV3-1/TRBV3-2 CASSHGGEAFF TGTGCCAGCAGCCACGGGGGTGAGGCTTTCTTT
NA NA TRBJ1-1 TRBV7-9 CASSWGDEAFF TGTGCCAGCAGCTGGGGGGACGAAGCTTTCTTT
NA NA TRBJ2-7 TRBV5-6 CASSLTDYEQYF TGTGCCAGCAGCTTGACAGACTACGAGCAGTACTTC
NA NA TRBJ1-1 TRBV6-6 CASRRLRTEAFF TGTGCCAGCAGGAGATTGAGGACTGAAGCTTTCTTT
TRBD1 NA TRBJ1-1 TRBV5-1 CASSILGQGSAEAFF TGCGCCAGCAGCATCCTCGGACAGGGGAGCGCTGAAGCTTTCTTT
NA NA TRBJ1-5 TRBV28 CASSQRQPQHF TGTGCCAGCAGTCAGAGGCAGCCCCAGCATTTT
NA NA TRBJ1-5 TRBV5-6 CASSLRREFQPQHF TGTGCCAGCAGCTTGCGGAGGGAGTTCCAACCCCAGCATTTT
TRBD1 once TRBJ1-3 TRBV13 CATSQGKGNTIYF TGTGCCACTTCACAGGGGAAAGGAAACACCATATATTTT
NA once TRBJ1-2 TRBV7-9 CASGGPGANYGYTF TGTGCCAGCGGGGGACCAGGGGCGAACTATGGCTACACCTTC
TRBD2 NA TRBJ2-2 TRBV30 CLKEGLGCTGFAGELFF TGTCTCAAGGAGGGACTAGGGTGTACAGGATTCGCCGGGGAGCTGTTTTTT
TRBD1 NA TRBJ1-5 TRBV12-3/TRBV12-4 CASSLQGVEPQHF TGTGCCAGCAGTCTCCAGGGGGTTGAGCCCCAGCATTTT
NA NA TRBJ2-3 TRBV19 CASNPGALTDTQYF TGTGCCAGTAACCCAGGGGCCCTCACAGATACGCAGTATTTT
NA NA TRBJ2-7 TRBV28 CASTTSARGYEQYF TGTGCCAGCACCACCTCGGCCAGGGGCTACGAGCAGTACTTC
NA NA TRBJ2-7 TRBV5-6 CASRLAHSYEQYF TGTGCCAGCCGCCTAGCGCACTCCTACGAGCAGTACTTC
TRBD2 NA TRBJ2-2 TRBV29-1 CSVERGGGGELFF TGCAGCGTCGAGCGGGGGGGAGGCGGGGAGCTGTTTTTT
NA NA TRBJ1-1 TRBV5-1 CASSLSQGNTEAFF TGCGCCAGCAGCTTATCCCAGGGGAACACTGAAGCTTTCTTT
NA NA TRBJ2-7 TRBV5-1 CASSRTELESYEQYF TGCGCCAGCAGCCGGACAGAGCTGGAATCCTACGAGCAGTACTTC
TRBD2 NA TRBJ2-6 TRBV6-6 CASSRETSGRGGANVLTF TGTGCCAGCAGTCGCGAGACTAGCGGGAGAGGTGGGGCCAACGTCCTGACTTTC
TRBD1 NA TRBJ2-1 TRBV6-1 CASSEYETGIYNEQFF TGTGCCAGCAGTGAATACGAGACAGGGATTTACAATGAGCAGTTCTTC
NA NA TRBJ1-4 TRBV30 CAWGGAANEKLFF TGTGCCTGGGGGGGGGCGGCTAATGAAAAACTGTTTTTT
NA NA TRBJ2-1 TRBV6-6 CASSTLGGPNEQFF TGTGCCAGCAGTACCTTGGGGGGGCCCAATGAGCAGTTCTTC
TRBD2 once TRBJ2-7 TRBV11-2 CASSTDSSGLAYEQYF TGTGCCAGCAGCACCGATTCTAGCGGCCTTGCCTACGAGCAGTACTTC
TRBD2 NA TRBJ2-1 TRBV9 CASSKREFNEQFF TGTGCCAGCAGCAAGCGGGAGTTCAATGAGCAGTTCTTC
NA NA TRBJ2-7 TRBV5-1 CASSLMEGLIYEQYF TGCGCCAGCAGCTTGATGGAGGGACTCATCTACGAGCAGTACTTC
NA NA TRBJ2-1 TRBV12-3/TRBV12-4 CASSLGGLRFF TGTGCCAGCAGTTTAGGGGGGCTGAGGTTCTTC
NA NA TRBJ2-2 TRBV6-5 CASHLMNTGELFF TGTGCCAGCCACCTAATGAACACCGGGGAGCTGTTTTTT
NA NA TRBJ1-1 TRBV5-6 CASSLLGRTLNTEAFF TGTGCCAGCAGCTTGCTGGGGCGGACCCTAAACACTGAAGCTTTCTTT
TRBD1 NA TRBJ2-7 TRBV6-5 CATERDRGQVYEQYF TGTGCCACAGAGAGGGACAGGGGGCAAGTATACGAGCAGTACTTC
NA NA TRBJ1-2 TRBV6-2/TRBV6-3 CASSYTGERGYTF TGTGCCAGCAGTTACACCGGGGAACGAGGCTACACCTTC
TRBD2 NA TRBJ2-1 TRBV6-6 CASSYLAGGYNEQFF TGTGCCAGCAGTTACCTAGCGGGAGGGTACAATGAGCAGTTCTTC
TRBD1 NA TRBJ2-7 TRBV7-9 CASSPGRTGFYEQYF TGTGCCAGCAGCCCAGGTCGGACAGGATTCTACGAGCAGTACTTC
NA NA TRBJ1-2 TRBV28 CASSFGQGYGYTF TGTGCCAGCAGTTTCGGCCAGGGGTATGGCTACACCTTC
NA NA TRBJ1-2 TRBV7-2 CASSLLAVIYGYTF TGTGCCAGCAGCTTACTTGCGGTTATCTATGGCTACACCTTC
TRBD2 NA TRBJ2-7 TRBV7-9 CASSLGPVAGESSYEQYF TGTGCCAGCAGCTTAGGACCCGTGGCGGGAGAGTCCTCCTACGAGCAGTACTTC
TRBD1 once TRBJ2-7 TRBV19 CASSWGTGYSYEQYF TGTGCCAGTAGTTGGGGGACAGGTTACTCCTACGAGCAGTACTTC
TRBD1 NA TRBJ2-2 TRBV5-3 CARSRRDRGPSGELFF TGTGCCAGAAGCCGGCGGGACAGGGGGCCTTCTGGGGAGCTGTTTTTT